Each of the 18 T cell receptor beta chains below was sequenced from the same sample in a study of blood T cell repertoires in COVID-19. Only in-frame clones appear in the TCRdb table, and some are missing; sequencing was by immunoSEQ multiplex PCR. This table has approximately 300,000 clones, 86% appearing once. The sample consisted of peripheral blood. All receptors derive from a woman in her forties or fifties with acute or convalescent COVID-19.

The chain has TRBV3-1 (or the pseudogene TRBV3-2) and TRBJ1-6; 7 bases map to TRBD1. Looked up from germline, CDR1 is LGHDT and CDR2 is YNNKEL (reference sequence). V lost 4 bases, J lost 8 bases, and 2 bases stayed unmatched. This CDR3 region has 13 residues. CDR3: CASSLTGDSPLHF. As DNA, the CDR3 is TGTGCCAGCAGCCTAACAGGGGATTCACCCCTCCACTTT.

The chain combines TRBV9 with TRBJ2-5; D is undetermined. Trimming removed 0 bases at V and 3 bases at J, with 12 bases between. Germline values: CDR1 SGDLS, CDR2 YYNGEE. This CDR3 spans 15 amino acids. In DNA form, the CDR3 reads TGTGCCAGCAGCGTAGCAGGTGGCTTAAAAGAGACCCAGTACTTC. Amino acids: CASSVAGGLKETQYF.

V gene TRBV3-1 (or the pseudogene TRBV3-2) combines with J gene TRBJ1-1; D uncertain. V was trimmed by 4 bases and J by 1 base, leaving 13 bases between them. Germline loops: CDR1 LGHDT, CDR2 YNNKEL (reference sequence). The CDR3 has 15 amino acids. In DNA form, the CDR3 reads TGTGCCAGCAGCCGAGGAGGTTTATGGAACACTGAAGCTTTCTTT. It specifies CASSRGGLWNTEAFF.

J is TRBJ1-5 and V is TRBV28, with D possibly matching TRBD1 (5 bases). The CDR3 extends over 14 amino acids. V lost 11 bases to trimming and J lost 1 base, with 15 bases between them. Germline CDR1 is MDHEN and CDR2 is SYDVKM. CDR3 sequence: CAAQQGGSNQPQHF. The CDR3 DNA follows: TGTGCCGCCCAGCAGGGAGGGAGCAATCAGCCCCAGCATTTT.

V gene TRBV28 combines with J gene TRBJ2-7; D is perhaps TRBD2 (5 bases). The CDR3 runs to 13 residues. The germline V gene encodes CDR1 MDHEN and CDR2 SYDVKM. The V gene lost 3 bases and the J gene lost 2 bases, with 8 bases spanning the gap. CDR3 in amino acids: CASSFGVPYEQYF. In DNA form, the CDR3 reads TGTGCCAGCAGTTTCGGGGTCCCCTACGAGCAGTACTTC.

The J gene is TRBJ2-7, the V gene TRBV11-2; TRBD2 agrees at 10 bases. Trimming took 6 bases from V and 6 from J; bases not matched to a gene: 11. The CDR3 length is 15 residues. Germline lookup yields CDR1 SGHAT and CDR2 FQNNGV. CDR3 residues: CASRRAGGSTSEQYF. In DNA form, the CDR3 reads TGTGCCAGCAGAAGAGCGGGAGGGTCTACAAGCGAGCAGTACTTC.

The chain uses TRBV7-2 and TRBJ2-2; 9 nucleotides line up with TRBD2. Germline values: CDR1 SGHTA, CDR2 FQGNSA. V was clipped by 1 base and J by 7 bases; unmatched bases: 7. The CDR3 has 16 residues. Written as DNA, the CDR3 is TGTGCCAGCAGCTTAGGCGGGAGGGCCGTTGGCGGGGAGCTGTTTTTT. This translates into CASSLGGRAVGGELFF.

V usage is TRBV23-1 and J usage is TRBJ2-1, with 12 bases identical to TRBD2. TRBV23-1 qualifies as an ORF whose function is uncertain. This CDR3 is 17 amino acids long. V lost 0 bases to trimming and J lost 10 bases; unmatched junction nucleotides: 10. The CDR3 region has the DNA TGCGCCAGCAGTCAATCGGGCGCTAGCGGGAGGGCCCTCGAGCAGTTCTTC. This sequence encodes CASSQSGASGRALEQFF.

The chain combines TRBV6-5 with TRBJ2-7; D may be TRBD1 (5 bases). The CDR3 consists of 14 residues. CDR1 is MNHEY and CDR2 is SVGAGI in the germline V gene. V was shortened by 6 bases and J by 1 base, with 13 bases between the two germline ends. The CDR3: CASSQDSFSYEQYF. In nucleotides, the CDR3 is TGTGCCAGCAGCCAAGACAGTTTTTCCTACGAGCAGTACTTC.

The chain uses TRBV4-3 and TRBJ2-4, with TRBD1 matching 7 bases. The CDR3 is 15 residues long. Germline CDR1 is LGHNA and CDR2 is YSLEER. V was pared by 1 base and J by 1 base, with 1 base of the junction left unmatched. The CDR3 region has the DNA TGCGCCAGCAGCCAAGGACAGGGTGCCAAAAACATTCAGTACTTC. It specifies CASSQGQGAKNIQYF.

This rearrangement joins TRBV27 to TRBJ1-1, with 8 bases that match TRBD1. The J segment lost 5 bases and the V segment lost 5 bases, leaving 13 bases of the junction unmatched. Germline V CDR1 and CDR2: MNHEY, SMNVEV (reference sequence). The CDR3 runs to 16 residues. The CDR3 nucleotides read TGTGCCAGCAGTCTGACAGCGGACAGGGCCGGGACTGAAGCTTTCTTT. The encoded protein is CASSLTADRAGTEAFF.

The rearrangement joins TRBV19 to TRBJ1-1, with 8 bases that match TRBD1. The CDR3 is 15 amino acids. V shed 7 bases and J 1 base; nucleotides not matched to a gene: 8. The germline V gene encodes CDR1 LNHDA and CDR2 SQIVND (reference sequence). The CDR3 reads CASNLGQGGNTEAFF. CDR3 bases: TGTGCCAGTAATCTCGGACAGGGCGGGAACACTGAAGCTTTCTTT.

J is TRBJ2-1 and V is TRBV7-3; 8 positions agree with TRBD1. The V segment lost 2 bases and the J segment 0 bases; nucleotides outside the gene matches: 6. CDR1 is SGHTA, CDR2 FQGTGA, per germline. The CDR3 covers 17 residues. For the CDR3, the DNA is TGTGCCAGCAGCTTACTGGCGGGACAGGTCTCCTACAATGAGCAGTTCTTC. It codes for CASSLLAGQVSYNEQFF.

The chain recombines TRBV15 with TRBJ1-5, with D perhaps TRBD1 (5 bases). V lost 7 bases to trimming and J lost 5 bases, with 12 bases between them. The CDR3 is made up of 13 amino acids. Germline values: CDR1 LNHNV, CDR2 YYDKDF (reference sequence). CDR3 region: CATKPDRDQPQHF. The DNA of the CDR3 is TGTGCCACCAAACCCGACAGAGATCAGCCCCAGCATTTT.

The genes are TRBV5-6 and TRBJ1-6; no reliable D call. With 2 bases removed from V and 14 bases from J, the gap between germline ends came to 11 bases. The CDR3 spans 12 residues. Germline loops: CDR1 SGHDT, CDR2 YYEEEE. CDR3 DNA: TGTGCCAGCAGCTTTTCGGGAGAAACCCTCCACTTT. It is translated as CASSFSGETLHF. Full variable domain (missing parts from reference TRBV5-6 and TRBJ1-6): DAGVTQSPTHLIKTRGQQVTLRCSPKSGHDTVSWYQQALGQGPQFIFQYYEEEERQRGNFPDRFSGHQFPNYSSELNVNALLLGDSALYLCASSFSGETLHFGNGTRLTVT.

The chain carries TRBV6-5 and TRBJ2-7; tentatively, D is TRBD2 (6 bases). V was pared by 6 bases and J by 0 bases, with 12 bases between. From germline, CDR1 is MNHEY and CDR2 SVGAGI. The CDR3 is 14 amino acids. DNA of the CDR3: TGTGCCAGCAGCTACCGGGACTCCTCCTACGAGCAGTACTTC. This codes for CASSYRDSSYEQYF.

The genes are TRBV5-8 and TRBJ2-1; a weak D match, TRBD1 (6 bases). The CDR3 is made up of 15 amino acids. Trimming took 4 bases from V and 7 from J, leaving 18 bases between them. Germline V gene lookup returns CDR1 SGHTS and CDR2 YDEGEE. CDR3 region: CASSPTGLRGNEQFF. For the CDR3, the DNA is TGTGCCAGCAGCCCGACAGGACTTAGAGGGAATGAGCAGTTCTTC.

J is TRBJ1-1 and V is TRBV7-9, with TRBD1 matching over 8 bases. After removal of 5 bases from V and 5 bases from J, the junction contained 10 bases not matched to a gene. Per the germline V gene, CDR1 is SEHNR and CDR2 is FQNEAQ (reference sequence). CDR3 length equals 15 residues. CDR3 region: CASSPGQGLWTEAFF. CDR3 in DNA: TGTGCCAGCAGCCCCGGACAGGGCCTATGGACTGAAGCTTTCTTT.